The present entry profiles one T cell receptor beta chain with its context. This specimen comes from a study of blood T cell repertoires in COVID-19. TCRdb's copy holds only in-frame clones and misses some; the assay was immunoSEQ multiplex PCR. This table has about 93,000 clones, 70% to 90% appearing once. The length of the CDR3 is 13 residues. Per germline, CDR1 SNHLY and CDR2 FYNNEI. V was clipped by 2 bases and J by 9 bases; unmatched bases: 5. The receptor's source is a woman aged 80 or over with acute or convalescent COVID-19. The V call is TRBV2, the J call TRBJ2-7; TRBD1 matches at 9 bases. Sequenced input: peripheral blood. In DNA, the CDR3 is TGTGCCAGCAGTGAACGGGACAGGGTAAGGCAGTACTTC. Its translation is CASSERDRVRQYF.